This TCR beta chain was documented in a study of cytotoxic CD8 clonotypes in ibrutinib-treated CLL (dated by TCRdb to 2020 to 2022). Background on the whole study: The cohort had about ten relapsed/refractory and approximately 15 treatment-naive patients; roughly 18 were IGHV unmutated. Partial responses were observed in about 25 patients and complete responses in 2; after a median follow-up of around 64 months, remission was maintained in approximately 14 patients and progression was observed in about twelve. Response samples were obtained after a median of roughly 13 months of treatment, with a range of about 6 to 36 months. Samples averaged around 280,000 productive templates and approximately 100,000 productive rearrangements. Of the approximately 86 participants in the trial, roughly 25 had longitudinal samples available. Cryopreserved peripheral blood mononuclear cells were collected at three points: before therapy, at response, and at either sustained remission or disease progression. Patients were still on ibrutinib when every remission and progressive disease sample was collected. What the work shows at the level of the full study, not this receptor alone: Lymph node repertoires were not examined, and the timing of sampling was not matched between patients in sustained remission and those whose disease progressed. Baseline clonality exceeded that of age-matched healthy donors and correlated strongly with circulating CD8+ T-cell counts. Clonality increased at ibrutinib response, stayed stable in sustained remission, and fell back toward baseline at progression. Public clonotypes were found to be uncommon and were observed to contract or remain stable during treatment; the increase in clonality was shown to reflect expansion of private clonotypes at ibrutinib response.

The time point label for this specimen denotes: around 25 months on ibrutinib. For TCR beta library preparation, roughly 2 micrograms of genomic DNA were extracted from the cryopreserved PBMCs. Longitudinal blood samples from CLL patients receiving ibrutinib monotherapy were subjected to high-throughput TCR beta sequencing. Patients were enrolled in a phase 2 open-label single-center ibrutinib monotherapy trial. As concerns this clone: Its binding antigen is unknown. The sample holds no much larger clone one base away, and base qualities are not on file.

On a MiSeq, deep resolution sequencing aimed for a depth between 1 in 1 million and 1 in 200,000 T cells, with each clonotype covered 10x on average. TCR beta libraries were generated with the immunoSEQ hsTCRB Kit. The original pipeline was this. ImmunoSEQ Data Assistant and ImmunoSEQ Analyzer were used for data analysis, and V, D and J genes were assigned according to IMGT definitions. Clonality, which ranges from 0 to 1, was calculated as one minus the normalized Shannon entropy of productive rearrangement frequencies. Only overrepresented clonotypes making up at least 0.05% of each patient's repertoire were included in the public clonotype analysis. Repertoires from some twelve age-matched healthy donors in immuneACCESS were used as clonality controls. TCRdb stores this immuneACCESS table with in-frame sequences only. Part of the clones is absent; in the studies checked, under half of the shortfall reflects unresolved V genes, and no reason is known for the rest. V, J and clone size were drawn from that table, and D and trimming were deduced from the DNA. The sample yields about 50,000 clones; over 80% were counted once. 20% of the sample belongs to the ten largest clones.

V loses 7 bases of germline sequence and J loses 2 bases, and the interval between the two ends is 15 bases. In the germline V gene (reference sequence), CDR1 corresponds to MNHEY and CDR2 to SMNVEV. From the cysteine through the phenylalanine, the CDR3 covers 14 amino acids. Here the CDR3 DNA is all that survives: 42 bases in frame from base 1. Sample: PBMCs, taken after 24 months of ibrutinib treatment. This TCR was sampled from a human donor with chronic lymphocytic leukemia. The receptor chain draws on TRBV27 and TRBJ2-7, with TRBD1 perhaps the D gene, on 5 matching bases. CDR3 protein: CASTPTVPPYEQYF. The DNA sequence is TGTGCCAGCACGCCGACAGTTCCCCCCTACGAGCAGTACTTC.